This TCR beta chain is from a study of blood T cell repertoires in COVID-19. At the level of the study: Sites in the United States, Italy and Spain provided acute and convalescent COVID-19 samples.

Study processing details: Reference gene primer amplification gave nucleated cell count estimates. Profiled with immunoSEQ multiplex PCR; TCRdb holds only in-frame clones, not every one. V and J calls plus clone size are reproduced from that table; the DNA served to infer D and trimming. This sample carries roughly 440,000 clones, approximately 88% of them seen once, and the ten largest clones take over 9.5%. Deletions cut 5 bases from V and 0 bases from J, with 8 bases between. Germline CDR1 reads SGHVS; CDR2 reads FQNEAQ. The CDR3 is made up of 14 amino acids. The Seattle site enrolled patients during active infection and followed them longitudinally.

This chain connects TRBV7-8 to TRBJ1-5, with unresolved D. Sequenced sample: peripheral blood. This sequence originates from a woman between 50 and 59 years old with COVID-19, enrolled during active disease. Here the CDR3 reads CASSLRDSNQPQHF. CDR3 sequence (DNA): TGTGCCAGCAGCCTCCGGGATAGCAATCAGCCCCAGCATTTT.